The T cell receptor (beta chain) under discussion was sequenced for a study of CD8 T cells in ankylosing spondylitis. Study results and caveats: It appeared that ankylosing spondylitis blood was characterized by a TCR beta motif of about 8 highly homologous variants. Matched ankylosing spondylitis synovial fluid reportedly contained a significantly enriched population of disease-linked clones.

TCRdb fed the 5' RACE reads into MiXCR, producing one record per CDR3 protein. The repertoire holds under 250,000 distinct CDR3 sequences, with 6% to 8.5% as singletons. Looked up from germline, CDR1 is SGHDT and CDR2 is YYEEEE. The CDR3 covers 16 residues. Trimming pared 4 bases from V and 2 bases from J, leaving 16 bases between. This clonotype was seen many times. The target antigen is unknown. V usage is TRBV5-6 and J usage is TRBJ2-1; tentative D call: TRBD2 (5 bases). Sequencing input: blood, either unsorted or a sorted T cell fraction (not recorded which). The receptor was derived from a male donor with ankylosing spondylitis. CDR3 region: CASSREGGGPYNEQFF. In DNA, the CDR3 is TGTGCCAGCAGCCGCGAAGGCGGAGGACCCTACAATGAGCAGTTCTTC.